The present T cell receptor (beta chain) was sequenced within a study of multiple sclerosis patients with progressive multifocal leukoencephalopathy (dated by TCRdb to the late 2010s). Study-wide context: Peripheral T and B cells were examined in MS patients who went on to develop PML (4 under natalizumab, 1 after alemtuzumab) as well as in treated patients who did not. Two natalizumab-treated patients who later developed PML were followed longitudinally from before therapy through 6 and 12 months to PML onset. The study was designed to detect JC virus-specific or public T-cell expansions arising at the time of PML onset.

About this clone itself: Its specific antigen is unknown. No much larger clonotype is one base removed from it; base qualities were not supplied.

TRB CDR3 regions were amplified from genomic DNA with the immunoSEQ two-step multiplex PCR at survey-level depth. Synthetic inline TR CDR3 controls covering all V-J pairings were spiked into each PCR to estimate template counts and remove amplification bias. Reads went through processing to reduce amplification and sequencing bias, and quantification was done against synthetic TR CDR3 analogs. In the authors' own workflow: Raw data were processed in ImmunoSEQ Analyzer, with out-of-frame sequences and CDR3s containing stop codons removed, and genes were named according to IMGT nomenclature. Normalized Shannon entropy, defined as 1 minus Pielou's evenness, served as the summary measure of repertoire diversity. Two TRB sequences were counted as identical only if the two sequences had the same V gene, J gene and CDR3. Public PML clonotypes were defined as CDR3s shared by two or more PML-onset samples but absent from earlier samples, from controls, and from public databases. Skylign with the observed count method was used to analyze CDR3 amino acid composition at each position. TCRdb stores this immuneACCESS table with in-frame sequences only. Part of the clones is absent; in the studies checked, under half of the shortfall reflects unresolved V genes, and no reason is known for the rest. V and J calls and clone size follow that table, whereas D and trimming were derived from the DNA. The sample records around 25,000 clones, 80% to 95% of which are singletons. The top ten clonotypes cover 2% to 2.5% of the sample.

Results the study describes overall, beyond this receptor: When PML developed, no shared TRBV or TRBJ gene usage and no preferred TRBV-TRBJ pairings were found. With only a small, descriptive cohort, it remained unclear whether the findings reflect JC virus infection or general immunocompromise. Most PML patients had lower normalized Shannon entropy, suggesting less diverse TRB repertoires, while values in the natalizumab-treated controls sat near 1. Analysis was limited to peripheral blood, even though cerebrospinal fluid or brain lymphocytes might be more informative for natalizumab-associated PML. Only PML patients had TRB clones above 0.5% frequency, but the clones expanded at PML onset were already present before and during natalizumab therapy.

For this chain, trimming is 3 bases at the V end and 7 bases at the J end, and the number of junction bases without a gene match is 4. Taken from the germline V gene, the CDR1 and CDR2 loops are SGHRS and YFSETQ. The CDR3 contains 14 residues, cysteine and phenylalanine counted. Only the CDR3 DNA is retained, 42 bases long and in frame from the first base. The time point label corresponds to: around 13 months of natalizumab therapy. Interpreted using the paper, the treatment or condition label stands for: on natalizumab therapy at sampling. Four or five natalizumab-treated MS patients who did not develop PML were used as controls and were sampled longitudinally. Interferon beta had previously been received by all listed patients, and all PML patients were female. At 6 and 12 months of natalizumab therapy, T1 and T2 blood samples were collected, respectively. Ficoll-Hypaque density gradient centrifugation was used to isolate peripheral blood mononuclear cells.

Recombination joined TRBV5-1 with TRBJ1-6, and 7 bases in between align with TRBD1. This specimen consisted of PBMCs, obtained from a patient treated with natalizumab. The origin of this receptor is a man aged 25-40 years with multiple sclerosis. The DNA reads as follows: TGCGCCAGCAGCTCCGACAGGGCAAATTCACCCCTCCACTTT. Its translation reads: CASSSDRANSPLHF.